This passage covers 24 T cell receptor beta chains from one sample sequenced in a study of human T cells and chemical hapten exposure (dated by TCRdb to the early 2020s). Library preparation employed RACE. The reads were generated on a NextSeq 500. The public reads were run again by TCRdb, first through fastp at Q25 and then through MiXCR, and only productive beta chains were kept. Each CDR3 protein appears once, grouped with its most common genes and DNA. The sample table shows 350,000 to 400,000 distinct CDR3 sequences, and about 6% are seen once. Under 7% of the sample is in the top ten clones. Taken with the paper, the label for time point translates to: patch test 2, 6 weeks after DPC sensitization. The treatment or condition label for this specimen denotes: therapeutic diphenylcyclopropenone sensitization with weekly scalp DPC. The sequences come from whole blood, collected in connection with sensitization to the hapten diphenylcyclopropenone (DPC). These receptors came from a woman aged 18-30 years with alopecia areata. Some clones in this sample may be carry-over from other donors' samples.

There are a few counts of this clonotype. The chain recombines TRBV6-2 or TRBV6-3 with TRBJ2-5; D gene unclear. The germline V gene encodes CDR1 MNHEY and CDR2 SVGEGT. Trimming took 4 bases from V and 5 from J, leaving 8 bases between them. This CDR3 is 12 amino acids long. DNA for the CDR3: TGTGCCAGCAGTTCCGTTGCGGAGACCCAGTACTTC. Translation gives CASSSVAETQYF.

This clonotype has ten or more counts. The CDR3, as DNA: TGTGCCATCAGTGCTGCCACTGAAGCTTTCTTT. Translation: CAISAATEAFF. The chain uses TRBV10-3 and TRBJ1-1; D uncertain. The CDR3 has 11 amino acids. V lost 4 bases and J 4 bases, leaving 4 bases between the germline ends. Looked up from germline, CDR1 is ENHRY and CDR2 is SYGVKD.

Ten or more counts support this clonotype. The genes are TRBV6-5 and TRBJ1-2, with D tentatively TRBD1 (5 bases). Per the germline V gene, CDR1 is MNHEY and CDR2 is SVGAGI. The length of the CDR3 is 12 residues. With 8 bases removed from V and 3 bases from J, the gap between germline ends came to 10 bases. CDR3 DNA sequence: TGTGCCAGCGGGGGACTAGACTATGGCTACACCTTC. This translates into CASGGLDYGYTF.

The chain combines TRBV7-9 with TRBJ2-7; no reliable D call. CDR1 SEHNR and CDR2 FQNEAQ come from the germline V gene (reference sequence). There are 15 residues in the CDR3. The germline V and J ends were trimmed by 5 bases and 1 base, with 15 bases remaining between them. CDR3 in amino acids: CASSPRQGPSYEQYF. As DNA, the CDR3 is TGTGCCAGCAGCCCAAGACAAGGCCCGTCCTACGAGCAGTACTTC.

Many counts were recorded for this clonotype. This chain connects TRBV10-2 to TRBJ1-6, with a possible D match to TRBD1 (5 bases). The germline gives CDR1 WSHSY, CDR2 SAAADI. With 9 bases removed from V and 4 bases from J, the gap between germline ends came to 19 bases. The CDR3 extends over 16 amino acids. The CDR3 DNA is TGCGCCAGGAAAGGGCAGGGTTACTCTTATAATTCACCCCTCCACTTT. This encodes CARKGQGYSYNSPLHF.

This clonotype was counted between two and nine times. The rearrangement uses TRBV28 and TRBJ2-7, with D possibly TRBD1 on 6 matching bases. V dropped 8 bases and J dropped 2 bases, with 19 bases sitting between them. CDR1 MDHEN and CDR2 SYDVKM come from the germline V gene. CDR3 size: 15 residues. CDR3 DNA sequence: TGTGCCAGCTCCTCGTCAGGGGTCCTCCCCTACGAGCAGTACTTC. Amino acids: CASSSSGVLPYEQYF.

This clonotype was picked up a small number of times. V usage is TRBV12-3 or TRBV12-4 and J usage is TRBJ2-3, with 8 bases matching TRBD2. The V segment lost 3 bases and the J segment 2 bases; nucleotides outside the gene matches: 13. The CDR3 has 18 residues. The CDR3 loop reads CASSLFLGAGGHTDTQYF. The CDR3 DNA sequence: TGTGCCAGCAGTTTGTTTTTAGGGGCGGGGGGCCACACAGATACGCAGTATTTT.

The chain carries TRBV5-1 and TRBJ2-5; perhaps TRBD2 as D (6 bases). The CDR3 is 15 amino acids. Germline loops: CDR1 SGHRS, CDR2 YFSETQ. Trimming took off 0 bases at V and 1 base at J, with 10 bases between the two ends. The CDR3 DNA follows: TGCGCCAGCAGCTTGGCTACTAGCCCCCAAGAGACCCAGTACTTC. Amino acids: CASSLATSPQETQYF. Filled out from reference TRBV5-1 and TRBJ2-5, the complete variable domain reads KAGVTQTPRYLIKTRGQQVTLSCSPISGHRSVSWYQQTPGQGLQFLFEYFSETQRNKGNFPGRFSGRQFSNSRSEMNVSTLELGDSALYLCASSLATSPQETQYFGPGTRLLVL.

The rearrangement links TRBV10-2 to TRBJ1-1; tentatively, D is TRBD1 (6 bases). The CDR3 spans 15 residues. The V end was cut by 6 bases, the J end by 0 bases, with 14 bases between. Germline lookup yields CDR1 WSHSY and CDR2 SAAADI. The chain's CDR3 is CASRGWTAMNTEAFF. Written as DNA, the CDR3 is TGCGCCAGCAGAGGGTGGACAGCAATGAACACTGAAGCTTTCTTT.

This clonotype was seen a few times. The chain recombines TRBV4-3 with TRBJ2-7; TRBD2 might be the D (6 bases). The CDR3 consists of 15 residues. Germline CDR1 and CDR2: LGHNA and YSLEER. V was trimmed by 0 bases and J by 3 bases, leaving 12 bases between them. The CDR3 region has the DNA TGCGCCAGCAGCCAAGAGGCGGAGGGTTGCTACGAGCAGTACTTC. Protein: CASSQEAEGCYEQYF.

This clonotype was detected a few times. The CDR3 spells CSVGGPYTEAFF. For the CDR3, the DNA is TGCAGCGTTGGGGGTCCATATACTGAAGCTTTCTTT. This chain joins TRBV29-1 and TRBJ1-1; no definite D call. Germline V gene sequence: CDR1 SQVTM, CDR2 ANQGSEA. V was trimmed by 4 bases and J by 5 bases, leaving 11 bases between them. The CDR3 is 12 residues long.

For this clonotype: The CDR3 does not close with the conserved phenylalanine or tryptophan, likely indicating a read error. The chain employs TRBV10-3 and TRBJ1-6; a possible D gene is TRBD1 (5 bases). Germline V lookup: CDR1 ENHRY, CDR2 SYGVKD. This CDR3 spans 14 amino acids. The CDR3, as DNA: TGTGCCACCAGTACGGGGGGAGGGAATTCACCCCTCCACCTT. It yields the protein CATSTGGGNSPLHL.

The rearrangement joins TRBV12-3 or TRBV12-4 to TRBJ2-6; a weak D match, TRBD1 (5 bases). This CDR3 comprises 17 residues. V was pared by 3 bases and J by 1 base, with 13 bases between. The CDR3 nucleotides are TGTGCCAGCAGTTTCCCAGGGTTGCGGTCTGGGGCCAACGTCCTGACTTTC. Protein sequence: CASSFPGLRSGANVLTF.

A note on this clonotype: A much more abundant neighbour one base away suggests this may be a read error. V is TRBV6-2 or TRBV6-3 and J is TRBJ2-2, with D possibly TRBD1 on 5 matching bases. V was shortened by 7 bases and J by 1 base, with 10 bases between the two germline ends. The CDR3 contains 14 residues. Germline V gene data show CDR1 as MNHEY and CDR2 as SVGEGT. Here the CDR3 reads CASMAGQNTGELFF. DNA for the CDR3: TGTGCCAGCATGGCTGGACAGAACACCGGGGAGCTGTTTTTT.

This clonotype was detected ten times or more. V usage is TRBV6-5 and J usage is TRBJ1-1; D might be TRBD1 (5 bases). The germline V and J ends were trimmed by 0 bases and 5 bases, with 13 bases remaining between them. The CDR3 runs to 15 residues. Germline assignment: CDR1 MNHEY and CDR2 SVGAGI. The CDR3 loop reads CASSYSDTLGTEAFF. The CDR3 bases are TGTGCCAGCAGTTACTCGGACACCCTGGGAACTGAAGCTTTCTTT.

The chain employs TRBV6-2 or TRBV6-3 and TRBJ2-3, with D possibly being TRBD1 (6 bases). CDR3 length: 13 residues. Germline lookup yields CDR1 MNHEY and CDR2 SVGEGT. The V gene lost 10 bases and the J gene lost 0 bases, with 11 bases spanning the gap. CDR3 nucleotide sequence: TGTGCCACCGTAACAGGGAGCACAGATACGCAGTATTTT. It specifies CATVTGSTDTQYF.

J is TRBJ2-1 and V is TRBV27; D remains ambiguous. This CDR3 is built from 11 residues. Germline CDR1 and CDR2: MNHEY and SMNVEV (reference sequence). V was pared by 7 bases and J by 10 bases, with 11 bases between. Written as DNA, the CDR3 is TGTGCCAGCACTTCTGGTAACGAGCAGTTCTTC. Encoded protein: CASTSGNEQFF.

At least ten counts were recorded for this clonotype. This rearrangement joins TRBV4-3 to TRBJ2-7, with D possibly being TRBD1 (5 bases). Per germline, CDR1 LGHNA and CDR2 YSLEER. Trimming cost V 6 bases and J 7 bases, with 19 bases left between them. The CDR3 has 14 residues. The CDR3 nucleotides are TGCGCCAGCAGTAAGACAGCCCTTGTACAAGAGCAGTACTTC. Its protein is CASSKTALVQEQYF.

This rearrangement joins TRBV20-1 to TRBJ2-1; the D gene is possibly TRBD1 (5 bases). V was clipped by 6 bases and J by 0 bases, with 21 bases between them. This CDR3 has 17 amino acids. Germline loops: CDR1 DFQATT, CDR2 SNEGSKA (reference sequence). The CDR3 DNA follows: TGCAGTGCCGTGACAGCATATGGAATGGTCTCCTACAATGAGCAGTTCTTC. Residues: CSAVTAYGMVSYNEQFF.

DNA of the CDR3: TGTGCCAGCAGTTTATCGCCCGGGATTCGAAACATTCAGTACTTC. Protein sequence: CASSLSPGIRNIQYF. The J gene is TRBJ2-4, the V gene TRBV27; D possibly corresponds to TRBD2 (5 bases). The CDR3 is made up of 15 amino acids. Germline V gene lookup returns CDR1 MNHEY and CDR2 SMNVEV (reference sequence). Trimming shortened V by 0 bases and J by 6 bases, and 12 bases separated the two germline ends.

The genes are TRBV21-1 and TRBJ2-3; the table's D call of TRBD2 was not tested on the DNA. TRBV21-1 is a pseudogene locus. CDR3 length: 15 amino acids. The CDR3 nucleotides are TGTGCCAGCAGCGATGTAGCGCATACCACAGATACGCAGTATTTT. Protein sequence: CASSDVAHTTDTQYF.

This clonotype was picked up a small number of times. The chain carries TRBV6-2 or TRBV6-3 and TRBJ1-5; TRBD1 agrees at 7 bases. J gave up 5 bases and V 6 bases, and 7 bases lay outside the gene matches. Germline loops: CDR1 MNHEY, CDR2 SVGEGT. This CDR3 is 14 amino acids long. The CDR3, as DNA: TGTGCCAGCAGCTCTCGACAGGGAGATCAGCCCCAGCATTTT. Translating gives CASSSRQGDQPQHF.

This clonotype has only a few counts. The J gene is TRBJ2-3, the V gene TRBV7-2; D unresolved. The V end was cut by 2 bases, the J end by 2 bases, with 5 bases between. CDR3 size: 13 residues. CDR1 SGHTA and CDR2 FQGNSA come from the germline V gene. CDR3 amino acids: CASSLPITDTQYF. CDR3 DNA: TGTGCCAGCAGCTTACCAATCACAGATACGCAGTATTTT.

In this sample, this clonotype turned up a few times. Germline and junction disagree at one end, which may indicate a read error. V gene TRBV12-3 or TRBV12-4 combines with J gene TRBJ2-2; possibly TRBD2 for D (6 bases). The CDR3 totals 14 residues. The CDR3 sequence: CASTLPGVTAELFF. CDR3 bases: TGTGCCAGCACGCTACCGGGGGTCACCGCGGAGCTGTTTTTT.